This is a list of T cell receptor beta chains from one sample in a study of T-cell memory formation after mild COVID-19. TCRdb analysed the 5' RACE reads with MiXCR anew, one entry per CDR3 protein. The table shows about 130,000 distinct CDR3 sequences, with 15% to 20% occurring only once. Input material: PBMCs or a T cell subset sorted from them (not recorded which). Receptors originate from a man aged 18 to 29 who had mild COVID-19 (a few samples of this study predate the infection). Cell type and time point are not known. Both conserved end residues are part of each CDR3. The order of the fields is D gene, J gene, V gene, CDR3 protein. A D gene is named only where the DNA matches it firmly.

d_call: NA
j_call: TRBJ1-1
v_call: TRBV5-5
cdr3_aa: CASHRGGLSTEAFF

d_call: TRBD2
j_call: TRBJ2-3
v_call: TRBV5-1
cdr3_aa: CASSLAGLAGTDTQYF

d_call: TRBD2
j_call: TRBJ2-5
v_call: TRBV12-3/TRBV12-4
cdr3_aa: CASSYYQGGGSETQYF

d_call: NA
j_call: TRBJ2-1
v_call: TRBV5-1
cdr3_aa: CASSFQGSYNEQFF

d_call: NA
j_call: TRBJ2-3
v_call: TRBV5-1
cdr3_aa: CASSGFGAVKIDTQYF

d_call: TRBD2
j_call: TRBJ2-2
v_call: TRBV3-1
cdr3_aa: CASSLRGGASGELFF

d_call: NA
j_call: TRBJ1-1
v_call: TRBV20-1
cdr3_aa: CSAPGTLATPMGEAFF

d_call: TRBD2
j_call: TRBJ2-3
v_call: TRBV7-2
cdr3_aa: CASSSSSGAEYF

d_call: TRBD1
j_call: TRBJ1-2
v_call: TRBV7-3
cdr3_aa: CASSQDREQGYTF

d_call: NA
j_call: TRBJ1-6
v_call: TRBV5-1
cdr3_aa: CASSPASGSDYNSPLHF

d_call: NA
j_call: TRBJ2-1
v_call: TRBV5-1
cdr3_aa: CASSLEGRNNEQFF

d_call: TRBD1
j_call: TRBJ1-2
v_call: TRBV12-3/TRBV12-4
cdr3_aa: CASSLYWTGRFRDYTF

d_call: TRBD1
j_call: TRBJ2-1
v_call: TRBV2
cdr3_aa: CASTVHGTGDNEQFF

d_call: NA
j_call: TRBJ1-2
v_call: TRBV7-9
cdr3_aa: CASSPLFDGYTF

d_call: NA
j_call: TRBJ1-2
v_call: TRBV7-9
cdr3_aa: CASSPPSGPGDYGYTF

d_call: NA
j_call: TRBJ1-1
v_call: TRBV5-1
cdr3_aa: CASSSPAAHTEAFF

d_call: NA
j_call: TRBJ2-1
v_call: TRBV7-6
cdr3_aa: CASSPSRGAHNNEQFF

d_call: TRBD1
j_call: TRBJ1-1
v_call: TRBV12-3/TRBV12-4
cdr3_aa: CANDRGGVNTEAFF

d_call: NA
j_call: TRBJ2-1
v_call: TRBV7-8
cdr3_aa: CASSTRTLRNEQFF

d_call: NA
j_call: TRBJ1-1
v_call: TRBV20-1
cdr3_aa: CSARGPEAEAFF

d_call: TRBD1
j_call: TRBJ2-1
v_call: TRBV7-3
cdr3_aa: CASSETGGLYNEQFF

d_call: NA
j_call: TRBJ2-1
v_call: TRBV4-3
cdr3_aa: CASSQDGGPRSYNEQFF

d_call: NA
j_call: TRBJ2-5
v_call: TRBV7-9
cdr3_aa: CASSPDPRWETQYF

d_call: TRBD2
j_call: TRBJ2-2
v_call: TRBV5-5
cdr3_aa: CASSSLAGNTGELFF

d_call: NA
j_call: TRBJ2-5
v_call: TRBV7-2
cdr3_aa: CASRRLGRVETQYF

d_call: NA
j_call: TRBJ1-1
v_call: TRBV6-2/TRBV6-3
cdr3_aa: CASTYATPGVGAEAFF

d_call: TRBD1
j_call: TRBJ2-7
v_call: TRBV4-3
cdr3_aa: CASSPDRTNEQYF

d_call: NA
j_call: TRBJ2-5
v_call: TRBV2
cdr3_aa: CASTAPGRETQYF

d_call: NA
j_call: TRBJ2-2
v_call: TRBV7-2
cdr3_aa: CASSLALDLAGELFF

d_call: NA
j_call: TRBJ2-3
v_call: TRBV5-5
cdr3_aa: CASSPEAGHDTQYF

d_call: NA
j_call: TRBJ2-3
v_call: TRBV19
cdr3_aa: CASTPGGGANTQYF

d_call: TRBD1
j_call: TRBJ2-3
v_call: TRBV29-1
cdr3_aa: CSVVPGGASDTQYF

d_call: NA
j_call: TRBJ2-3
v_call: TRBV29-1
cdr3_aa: CSAVGGADTQYF

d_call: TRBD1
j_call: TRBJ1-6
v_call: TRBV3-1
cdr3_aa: CASSRTGGNSPLHF

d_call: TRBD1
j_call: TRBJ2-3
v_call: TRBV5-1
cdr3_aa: CASDRGGTDTQYF

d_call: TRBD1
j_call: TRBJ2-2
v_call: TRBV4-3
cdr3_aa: CASSQEIVRGLANTGELFF

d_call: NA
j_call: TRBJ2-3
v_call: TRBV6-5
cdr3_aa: CASSYWRGTDTQYF

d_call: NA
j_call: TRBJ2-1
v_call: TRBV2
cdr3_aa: CASSDWSLEQFF

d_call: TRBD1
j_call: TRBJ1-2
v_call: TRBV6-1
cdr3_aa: CASNSGTGAGYTF

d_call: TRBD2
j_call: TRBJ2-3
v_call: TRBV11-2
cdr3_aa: CASSHSTSGGARTDTQYF

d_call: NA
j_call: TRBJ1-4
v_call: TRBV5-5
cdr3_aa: CASSFRSYNEKLFF

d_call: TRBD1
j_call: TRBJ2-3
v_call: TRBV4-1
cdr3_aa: CASSSTGQWIDTQYF

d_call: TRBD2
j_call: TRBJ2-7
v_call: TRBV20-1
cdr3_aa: CSARGLASGGDEQYF